The present T cell receptor (beta chain) was sequenced within a study of identical twins. As regards this clonotype: Its matching antigen is unknown.

Looked up from germline, CDR1 is ENHRY and CDR2 is SYGVKD. The V end lost 7 bases, the J end lost 3 bases, and 18 bases lay between the germline ends. The length of the CDR3 is 15 residues. Study-wide results and limits: Excess twin sharing in beta out-of-frame sequences was weaker.

Template switching supplied a universal primer site; unique molecular identifiers were carried on the cDNA. In TCRdb, the 5' RACE reads were re-called with MiXCR into one record per CDR3 protein. The table has about 530,000 distinct CDR3 sequences, about a fifth seen once; the top ten hold 0.48%. This sample was also put to use in a study of yellow fever vaccine responses in identical twins.

This sequence was found in a woman between 18 and 29 years old in good health. The chain uses TRBV10-3 and TRBJ1-2; D is undetermined. Specimen: CD4+ T cells sorted from blood. The CDR3 DNA sequence: TGTGCCATCACTTTGAACCCGGGTTCCTACTATGGCTACACCTTC. Its translation is CAITLNPGSYYGYTF.